This T cell receptor beta chain was sequenced in a study of vaccination effects on CD4 cells after COVID-19. With regard to this clone: Antigen: not known.

Study-level results: Sampling in the study covered few convalescent patients and included no early post-infection timepoints. Healthy vaccinees' vaccine-induced clones included only 1 of 255 cross-reacting with common cold coronaviruses.

The ViraFEST assay expanded antigen-specific CD4+ T cells with viral peptide pools before sequencing. Cells that had been cultured for nine to eleven days were the source of isolated CD4+ T cells. None of these healthy vaccinees had been infected with SARS-CoV-2 before vaccination. The authors replaced half the medium with IL-2 medium on days 3 and 7. The method was immunoSEQ multiplex PCR; TCRdb's version includes in-frame clones alone and lacks a portion of them. This sample carries just over 20,000 clones, about two thirds of them seen once, and the ten largest clones take approximately 15%. Losses at the gene ends were 7 bases for V and 8 bases for J; bases not matched to a gene: 13. Looked up from germline, CDR1 is LNHDA and CDR2 is SQIVND (reference sequence). The CDR3 spans 15 residues.

The sample consisted of CD4+ T cells from PBMCs cultured with HCoV-229E spike peptides, taken before COVID-19 vaccination. The TCR comes from a human donor who received a COVID-19 vaccine. The V and J genes are TRBV19 and TRBJ1-4; 7 nucleotides agree with TRBD1. CDR3 protein: CASTLNYRGGEKLFF. The CDR3 DNA reads as TGTGCCAGTACACTTAATTACAGGGGAGGGGAAAAACTGTTTTTT.